This record concerns one TCR beta chain sequence. The target of this receptor is not known. The record has no base qualities; no much larger clone is one base away. TCRbeta CDR3 regions were amplified from genomic DNA using the immunoSEQ Assay, a bias-controlled multiplex PCR. Per the authors' processing: Nucleated cell counts per sample were estimated from amplification of reference gene primers within the assay. To quantify the absolute abundance of each unique TCRbeta CDR3 rearrangement, sequence reads were collapsed and filtered. For each sample, productive Simpson clonality was calculated as the square root of Simpson's diversity index across productive rearrangements. Sourced from immuneACCESS, this table was stored by TCRdb with only in-frame sequences that have V and J called. A share of the clones is absent; for the studies checked, an unresolved V gene accounts for under half, and the remainder has no known explanation. That table furnishes V, J and clone size, whereas the DNA furnished D and trimming. Recorded for this sample are about 200,000 clones; roughly 87% of them occurred a single time. 6.5% to 9.5% of the sample is taken by the ten largest.

This sample stems from a study of blood T cell repertoires in COVID-19 (dated by TCRdb to about 2020). The study in broad terms: Collaborator samples came from the United States, Italy and Spain and covered acute and convalescent phases of COVID-19. Samples came from the ongoing ImmuneRACE study (first 160 participants) plus 1,254 subjects from 6 global collaborators. Nearly every sample came with metadata listing a de-identified subject ID, COVID-19 status, age in years and sex. The repertoires were released in a freely available public database meant as a resource for research on the immune response to SARS-CoV-2. The material from the prospective study consisted of cDNA or gDNA derived from T cells, B-cell-depleted T cells, or PBMCs. Where available, HLA class I and class II types were taken from metadata supplied by the sample provider and were not determined by assay-based typing. Subjects who had been exposed to COVID-19, were actively infected with it, or had recovered from it provided the deeply sampled blood TCRbeta repertoires that made up the dataset. Broader findings and caveats from the paper: The quantity of clinical and demographic metadata differed by source and by participant and was supplied without curation.

At one collaborating source in Seattle, patients were enrolled during active infection and were followed longitudinally through the course of disease. Collaborating institutions collected whole blood in K2EDTA tubes following their own protocols. For TCRbeta analysis, collaborators shipped samples in one of three forms: frozen whole blood, isolated PBMCs, or DNA extracted from either of those sample types. The sequence derives from a woman in her sixties with COVID-19, enrolled during active disease. Sequencing was performed on peripheral blood.

DNA sequence: TGTGCCAGCTCACCACGTAACCAGGGCGATGAGCAGTTCTTC. It translates to CASSPRNQGDEQFF. Recombination joined TRBV18 with TRBJ2-1; the D gene is perhaps TRBD1, from 5 matching bases. The cysteine opens and the phenylalanine closes a CDR3 of 14 amino acids. The retained sequence is limited to the CDR3, 42 bases, with the frame set at the first base. The germline V gene gives CDR1 as KGHSH and CDR2 as LQKENI. Trimming removed 1 base from V and 8 bases from J, leaving 12 bases between the germline ends. The CDR3 plus the reference TRBV18 and TRBJ2-1 genes for the other parts give the full variable domain: NAGVMQNPRHLVRRRGQEARLRCSPMKGHSHVYWYRQLPEEGLKFMVYLQKENIIDESGMPKERFSAEFPKEGPSILRIQQVVRGDSAAYFCASSPRNQGDEQFFGPGTRLTVL.